This is a list of T cell receptor beta chains from one sample in a study of regulatory T cells. Produced via immunoSEQ multiplex PCR; TCRdb's table is partial and in-frame only. The sample holds fewer than 2,500 clones, approximately 90% seen once. The sample taken for sequencing was CD4+ Tregs sorted from blood. These receptors were obtained from a child under 18 with CD3G deficiency. Each CDR3 is given with its conserved first and last residue. A D gene is named only where the DNA matches it firmly. The listing skips clone size in some rows; elsewhere it reads once, few, many or a size class.

CDR3nt: TGTGCCAGCAGCTTAAATAAAAGGGGAGATACGCAGTATTTT
CDR3aa: CASSLNKRGDTQYF
d_gene: NA
j_gene: TRBJ2-3
abundance: NA
v_gene: TRBV7-9

CDR3nt: TGTGCCAGCAGTTTGAGGGGAAGCGGGAGAAGAGGCAATGAGCAGTTCTTC
CDR3aa: CASSLRGSGRRGNEQFF
d_gene: TRBD2
j_gene: TRBJ2-1
abundance: NA
v_gene: TRBV28

CDR3nt: TGTGCCAGCAGCTTAGTCAGGGAAGGGGCCAACGTCCTGACTTTC
CDR3aa: CASSLVREGANVLTF
d_gene: NA
j_gene: TRBJ2-6
abundance: NA
v_gene: TRBV7-8

CDR3nt: TGTGCCAGCAGCTTAAGGACTAGCGGGAGAAGGGAGACCCAGTACTTC
CDR3aa: CASSLRTSGRRETQYF
d_gene: TRBD2
j_gene: TRBJ2-5
abundance: NA
v_gene: TRBV7-9

CDR3nt: TGCGCCAGCAGCTCCACCGGGACAGGGAAAACTGAAGCTTTCTTT
CDR3aa: CASSSTGTGKTEAFF
d_gene: TRBD1
j_gene: TRBJ1-1
abundance: NA
v_gene: TRBV5-1

CDR3nt: TGTGCCAGCAGTCTGGCCGGGACAGGGGGAAATGAGCAGTTCTTC
CDR3aa: CASSLAGTGGNEQFF
d_gene: TRBD1
j_gene: TRBJ2-1
abundance: NA
v_gene: TRBV27

CDR3nt: TGTGCCAGCAGTCCGAGACGTCCGGGACAGGGGGTATATGGCTACACCTTC
CDR3aa: CASSPRRPGQGVYGYTF
d_gene: TRBD1
j_gene: TRBJ1-2
abundance: NA
v_gene: TRBV28

CDR3nt: TGTGCCAGCAGCTCTGGTTCCGGCTACACCTTC
CDR3aa: CASSSGSGYTF
d_gene: NA
j_gene: TRBJ1-2
abundance: NA
v_gene: TRBV7-9

CDR3nt: TGTGCCAGTAGTGAGGCGGGGCGGTATGAGCAGTTCTTC
CDR3aa: CASSEAGRYEQFF
d_gene: NA
j_gene: TRBJ2-1
abundance: NA
v_gene: TRBV19

CDR3nt: TGTGCCAGCAGCATTAGCGGGGCGAACACAGATACGCAGTATTTT
CDR3aa: CASSISGANTDTQYF
d_gene: TRBD2
j_gene: TRBJ2-3
abundance: NA
v_gene: TRBV7-8

CDR3nt: TGTGCCAGCACCCGCGTCCTCACGGATCTTACGCAGTATTTT
CDR3aa: CASTRVLTDLTQYF
d_gene: NA
j_gene: TRBJ2-3
abundance: NA
v_gene: TRBV6-1

CDR3nt: TGTGCCAGCAGTGGCCCCCCCAGGAGCTCCTACGAGCAGTACTTC
CDR3aa: CASSGPPRSSYEQYF
d_gene: NA
j_gene: TRBJ2-7
abundance: once
v_gene: TRBV6-1

CDR3nt: TGTGCCTGGAGTAGGCGTCTAGCTGACGAGCAGTACTTC
CDR3aa: CAWSRRLADEQYF
d_gene: NA
j_gene: TRBJ2-7
abundance: NA
v_gene: TRBV30

CDR3nt: TGTGCCAGCAGCGCAGGGACGGGCTATGGCTACACCTTC
CDR3aa: CASSAGTGYGYTF
d_gene: NA
j_gene: TRBJ1-2
abundance: NA
v_gene: TRBV7-8

CDR3nt: TGCAGCGTTGACAGGGCTAGCACAGATACGCAGTATTTT
CDR3aa: CSVDRASTDTQYF
d_gene: NA
j_gene: TRBJ2-3
abundance: NA
v_gene: TRBV29-1

CDR3nt: TGCGCCAGCAGGAAACGGGAGTACCAAGAGACCCAGTACTTC
CDR3aa: CASRKREYQETQYF
d_gene: NA
j_gene: TRBJ2-5
abundance: NA
v_gene: TRBV23-1

CDR3nt: TGTGCCAGCAGTTTACATGGGGGCCAAGAGACCCAGTACTTC
CDR3aa: CASSLHGGQETQYF
d_gene: NA
j_gene: TRBJ2-5
abundance: NA
v_gene: TRBV28

CDR3nt: TGTGCCAGCAGCAACCGGGACGGGGATACGCAGTATTTT
CDR3aa: CASSNRDGDTQYF
d_gene: NA
j_gene: TRBJ2-3
abundance: NA
v_gene: TRBV28

CDR3nt: TGTGCCAGCAGCCGTCGGGGGTCCGAGCAGTACTTC
CDR3aa: CASSRRGSEQYF
d_gene: NA
j_gene: TRBJ2-7
abundance: NA
v_gene: TRBV28

CDR3nt: TGTGCCAGCAGCGATAGCGGGAGGACAGATACGCAGTATTTT
CDR3aa: CASSDSGRTDTQYF
d_gene: TRBD2
j_gene: TRBJ2-3
abundance: NA
v_gene: TRBV28

CDR3nt: TGTGCCAGCAGCTTAGGGCAGGGGTACCAAGAGACCCAGTACTTC
CDR3aa: CASSLGQGYQETQYF
d_gene: NA
j_gene: TRBJ2-5
abundance: few
v_gene: TRBV7-9

CDR3nt: TGCGCCAGCCGACGCATGCCCGACAGAGACTACGAGCAGTACTTC
CDR3aa: CASRRMPDRDYEQYF
d_gene: NA
j_gene: TRBJ2-7
abundance: NA
v_gene: TRBV5-1

CDR3nt: TGTGCCAGCAGCCTAGGACAGGCACTCCAAGAGACCCAGTACTTC
CDR3aa: CASSLGQALQETQYF
d_gene: TRBD1
j_gene: TRBJ2-5
abundance: NA
v_gene: TRBV7-8

CDR3nt: TGTGCCAGCAGTTCCCCCGGGACAGGGACCTACGAGCAGTACTTC
CDR3aa: CASSSPGTGTYEQYF
d_gene: TRBD1
j_gene: TRBJ2-7
abundance: NA
v_gene: TRBV28

CDR3nt: TGTGCCAGCAGTTTACACCGGGTGGGCTATGGCTACACCTTC
CDR3aa: CASSLHRVGYGYTF
d_gene: NA
j_gene: TRBJ1-2
abundance: once
v_gene: TRBV6-1

CDR3nt: TGTGCCATCTCCGGGACCCACTCGGCCGAGCAGTACTTC
CDR3aa: CAISGTHSAEQYF
d_gene: NA
j_gene: TRBJ2-7
abundance: NA
v_gene: TRBV10-3

CDR3nt: TGCGCCAGCAGCTTGACGGGACTGACTGATACGCAGTATTTT
CDR3aa: CASSLTGLTDTQYF
d_gene: NA
j_gene: TRBJ2-3
abundance: NA
v_gene: TRBV5-1

CDR3nt: TGTGCCAGCAGGATCTATGAAAAACTGTTTTTT
CDR3aa: CASRIYEKLFF
d_gene: NA
j_gene: TRBJ1-4
abundance: NA
v_gene: TRBV6-1

CDR3nt: TGTGCCAGCAGCTTAGAGAGATGGACTGAAGCTTTCTTT
CDR3aa: CASSLERWTEAFF
d_gene: NA
j_gene: TRBJ1-1
abundance: few
v_gene: TRBV11-2

CDR3nt: TGTGCCAGCAGTGAAGCACTCAGGAGGAGGGACGAGCAGTACTTC
CDR3aa: CASSEALRRRDEQYF
d_gene: NA
j_gene: TRBJ2-7
abundance: NA
v_gene: TRBV6-1

CDR3nt: TGTGCCAGCAGCCGGAACACAGATACGCAGTATTTT
CDR3aa: CASSRNTDTQYF
d_gene: NA
j_gene: TRBJ2-3
abundance: NA
v_gene: TRBV7-9

CDR3nt: TGCGCCAGCAGCGGCCCGGGACAGAGCTCCTACGAGCAGTACTTC
CDR3aa: CASSGPGQSSYEQYF
d_gene: TRBD1
j_gene: TRBJ2-7
abundance: NA
v_gene: TRBV10-2

CDR3nt: TGTGCCAGCCGAGGGAGACTCCTCTACGAGCAGTACTTC
CDR3aa: CASRGRLLYEQYF
d_gene: NA
j_gene: TRBJ2-7
abundance: large
v_gene: TRBV6-1

CDR3nt: TGTGCCAGTAGAAAAACCGGGACAGGGGGTTACAATGAGCAGTTCTTC
CDR3aa: CASRKTGTGGYNEQFF
d_gene: TRBD1
j_gene: TRBJ2-1
abundance: NA
v_gene: TRBV19

CDR3nt: TGTGCCAGTAGTAGCGCCAGGGGTACCGGGGAGCTGTTTTTT
CDR3aa: CASSSARGTGELFF
d_gene: NA
j_gene: TRBJ2-2
abundance: NA
v_gene: TRBV19

CDR3nt: TGTGCCAGTAGTATAGGCGGGATTGAGGGGGGGGAGCAGTTCTTC
CDR3aa: CASSIGGIEGGEQFF
d_gene: NA
j_gene: TRBJ2-1
abundance: NA
v_gene: TRBV19

CDR3nt: TGTGCCAGCAGTGAAATCTCGGGGAACACTGAAGCTTTCTTT
CDR3aa: CASSEISGNTEAFF
d_gene: NA
j_gene: TRBJ1-1
abundance: NA
v_gene: TRBV6-1